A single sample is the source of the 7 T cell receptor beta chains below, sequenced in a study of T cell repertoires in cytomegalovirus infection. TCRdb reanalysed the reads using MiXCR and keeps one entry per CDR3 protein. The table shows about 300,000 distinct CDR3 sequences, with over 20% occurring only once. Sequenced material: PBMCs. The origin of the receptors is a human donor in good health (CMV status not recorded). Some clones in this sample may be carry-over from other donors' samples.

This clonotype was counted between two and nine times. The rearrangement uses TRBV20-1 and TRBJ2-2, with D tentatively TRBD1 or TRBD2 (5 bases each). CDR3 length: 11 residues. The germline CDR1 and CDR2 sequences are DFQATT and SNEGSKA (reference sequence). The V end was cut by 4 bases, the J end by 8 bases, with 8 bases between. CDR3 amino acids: CSAMGTGELFF. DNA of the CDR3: TGCAGTGCTATGGGGACGGGGGAGCTGTTTTTT.

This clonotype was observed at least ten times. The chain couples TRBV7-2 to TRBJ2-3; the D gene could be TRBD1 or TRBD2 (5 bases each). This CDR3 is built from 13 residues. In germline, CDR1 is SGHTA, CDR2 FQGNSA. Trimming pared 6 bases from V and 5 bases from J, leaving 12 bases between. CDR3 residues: CASRRGAGDTQYF. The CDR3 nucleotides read TGTGCCAGCAGACGGGGCGCCGGAGATACGCAGTATTTT.

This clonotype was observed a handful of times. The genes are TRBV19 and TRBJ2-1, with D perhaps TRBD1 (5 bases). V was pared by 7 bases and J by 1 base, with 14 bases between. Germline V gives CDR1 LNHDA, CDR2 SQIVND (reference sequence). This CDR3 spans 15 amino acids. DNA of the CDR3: TGTGCCAGTAACACCCAGGGATTATCCTACAATGAGCAGTTCTTC. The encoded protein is CASNTQGLSYNEQFF.

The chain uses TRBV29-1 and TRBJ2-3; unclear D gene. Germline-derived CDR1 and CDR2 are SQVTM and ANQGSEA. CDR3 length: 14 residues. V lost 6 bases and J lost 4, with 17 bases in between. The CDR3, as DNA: TGCAGCGTCCCCTCCTGGACCCAGGCAGATACGCAGTATTTT. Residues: CSVPSWTQADTQYF.

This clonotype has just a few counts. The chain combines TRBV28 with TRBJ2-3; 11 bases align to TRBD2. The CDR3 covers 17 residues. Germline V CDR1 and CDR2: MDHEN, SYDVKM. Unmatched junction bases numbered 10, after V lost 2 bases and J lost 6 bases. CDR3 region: CASSLVAGGPFFDTQYF. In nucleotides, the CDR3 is TGTGCCAGCAGTTTAGTAGCGGGAGGGCCTTTTTTTGATACGCAGTATTTT.

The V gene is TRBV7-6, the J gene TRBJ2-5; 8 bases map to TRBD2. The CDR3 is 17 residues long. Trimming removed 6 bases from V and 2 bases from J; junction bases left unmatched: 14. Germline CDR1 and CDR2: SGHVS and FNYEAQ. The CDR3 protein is CASSKAGGKIKQETQYF. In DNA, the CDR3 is TGTGCCAGCAGTAAGGCGGGGGGAAAAATTAAGCAAGAGACCCAGTACTTC.

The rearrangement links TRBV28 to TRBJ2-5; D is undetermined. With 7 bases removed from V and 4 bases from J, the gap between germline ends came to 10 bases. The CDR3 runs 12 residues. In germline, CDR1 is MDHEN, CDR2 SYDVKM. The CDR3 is CASNPFGETQYF. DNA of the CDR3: TGTGCCAGCAATCCCTTTGGAGAGACCCAGTACTTC.